This T cell receptor beta chain was recovered during a study of T-cell memory formation after mild COVID-19. Study-wide results and caveats: Contracting clones localized mainly to CM and EM when CD4+ and mainly to EMRA when CD8+. The study found balanced CD4/CD8 in clones contracting day 15 to 85 and a CD4+ lean in later expanders. That cross-reactive memory joined was suggested by some responding clones appearing in pre-infection memory.

The CDR3 consists of 12 residues. Trimming cost V 4 bases and J 4 bases, with 6 bases left between them. Germline lookup yields CDR1 SGHRS and CDR2 YFSETQ. MiXCR was run by TCRdb on the 5' RACE reads, yielding one entry per CDR3 protein. The table includes just over 350,000 distinct CDR3 sequences, 14% detected once. This clonotype was counted ten times or more. Its matching antigen is unknown. This clonotype originated in a man aged 18 to 29 who had mild COVID-19 (a few samples of this study predate the infection). Cell type and time point are not known. The sample comprised PBMCs or a T cell subset sorted from them (not recorded which). The V and J genes are TRBV5-1 and TRBJ2-1; D not resolved. CDR3 amino acids: CASSPGYNEQFF. The CDR3 DNA is TGCGCCAGCAGCCCCGGGTACAATGAGCAGTTCTTC.